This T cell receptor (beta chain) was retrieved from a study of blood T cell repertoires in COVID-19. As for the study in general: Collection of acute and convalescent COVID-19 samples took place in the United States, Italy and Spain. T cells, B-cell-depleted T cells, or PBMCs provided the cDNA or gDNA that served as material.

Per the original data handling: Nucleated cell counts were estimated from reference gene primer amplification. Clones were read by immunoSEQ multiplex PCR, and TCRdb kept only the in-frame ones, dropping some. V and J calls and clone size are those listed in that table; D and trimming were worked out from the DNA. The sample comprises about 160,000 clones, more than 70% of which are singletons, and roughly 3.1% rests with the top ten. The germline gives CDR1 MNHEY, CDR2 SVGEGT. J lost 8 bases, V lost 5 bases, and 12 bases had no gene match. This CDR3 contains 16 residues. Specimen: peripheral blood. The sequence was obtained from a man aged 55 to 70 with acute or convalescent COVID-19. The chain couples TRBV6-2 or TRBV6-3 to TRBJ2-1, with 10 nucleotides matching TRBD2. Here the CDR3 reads CASSVLSGGVGDEQFF. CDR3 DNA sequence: TGTGCCAGCAGTGTACTAAGCGGGGGGGTTGGCGATGAGCAGTTCTTC.